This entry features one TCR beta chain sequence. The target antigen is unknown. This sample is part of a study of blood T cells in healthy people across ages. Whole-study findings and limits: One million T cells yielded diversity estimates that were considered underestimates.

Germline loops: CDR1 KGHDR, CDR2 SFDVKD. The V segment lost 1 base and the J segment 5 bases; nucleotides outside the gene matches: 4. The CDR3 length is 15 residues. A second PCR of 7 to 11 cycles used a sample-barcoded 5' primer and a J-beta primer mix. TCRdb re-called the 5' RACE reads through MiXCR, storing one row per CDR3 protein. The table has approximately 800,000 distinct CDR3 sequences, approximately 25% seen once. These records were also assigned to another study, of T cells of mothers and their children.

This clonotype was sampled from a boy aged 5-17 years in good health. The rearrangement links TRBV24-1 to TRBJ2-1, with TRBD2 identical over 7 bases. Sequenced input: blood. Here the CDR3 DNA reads TGTGCCACCAGTGATTTATTGCTAGCGGACAATGAGCAGTTCTTC. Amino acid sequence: CATSDLLLADNEQFF.